The present entry profiles one TCR beta chain with its context. The antigen is not known. This record comes from a study of long-term antiretroviral therapy in people with HIV. The wider study: The earliest samples predate the 2015 immediate-ART recommendation by about a decade. The study's findings and limits: Those clones which expanded before ART made up the dominant part of the repertoire at all time points.

V lost 0 bases to trimming and J lost 10 bases; unmatched junction nucleotides: 11. The CDR3 consists of 15 residues. Looked up from germline, CDR1 is LNHNV and CDR2 is YYDKDF (reference sequence). Running of the v3.0 immunoSEQ assay took place at survey level. Measured with immunoSEQ multiplex PCR; TCRdb has only the in-frame clones, and not every one. The table records under 45,000 clones, around four fifths of them present only once. Every one of the donors gave at least one pre-ART PBMC sample and at least two post-ART PBMC samples. Specimens retained 1-10 million cryopreserved PBMC preceding DNA extraction.

This material consisted of unsorted PBMCs, taken 1 year after starting antiretroviral therapy. This sequence originates from a man aged 18 to 35 with HIV. The chain has TRBV15 and TRBJ1-1; 7 bases are a match to TRBD1. Here the CDR3 reads CATSRDRTGALGAFF. In DNA, the CDR3 is TGTGCCACCAGCAGAGATCGGACAGGAGCCCTCGGAGCTTTCTTT.